This TCR beta chain came from a study of graft-versus-host responses after intestinal transplantation. Background on the study: Every one of the recipients received anti-thymocyte globulin induction and afterwards took tacrolimus and steroids for three to four years.

Around 200,000 CFSE-labeled responder cells were plated with around 200,000 irradiated, violet-dye-labeled stimulator cells. TCRdb's copy holds only in-frame clones and misses some; the assay was immunoSEQ multiplex PCR. This sample has under 15,000 clones; around 30% occur once, and the top ten carry about 2.6%. The CDR3 covers 14 residues. Between the trimmed V and J ends, which lost 6 bases and 1 base, there was a span of 11 bases. Germline lookup yields CDR1 SGDLS and CDR2 YYNGEE. The source of this sequence is a human patient who received an intestinal transplant. The chain has TRBV9 and TRBJ2-1; D may correspond to TRBD1 or TRBD2 (5 bases each). Sequenced here: alloreactive CD8+ T cells from a mixed lymphocyte reaction culture, sampled before intestinal transplant. Stated subset: CFSE-low proliferating T cells sorted from approximately six-day pre-transplant mixed lymphocyte reaction (GvH or HvG direction). This CDR3 reads CASNFGASYNEQFF. The CDR3 bases are TGTGCCAGCAATTTCGGGGCATCCTACAATGAGCAGTTCTTC.